Sequencing of this TCR beta chain was carried out in a study of graft-versus-host responses after intestinal transplantation (dated by TCRdb to the early 2020s). Broadly, across the study: The transplants that recipients received were multivisceral, liver-intestinal, or isolated intestinal. Every recipient was given anti-thymocyte globulin induction, followed by roughly 3 years of maintenance tacrolimus and steroids. Graft-versus-host and host-versus-graft alloreactive T cell clones were tracked in the graft, circulation and bone marrow after intestinal transplantation using bulk TCR-beta CDR3 sequencing. Alloreactive clones were identified by sequencing pre-transplant mixed lymphocyte reaction products and comparing them with unstimulated pre-transplant donor and recipient T cells. Of the roughly 25 intestinal transplant recipients enrolled in the cohort, one of whom was a retransplant, a few patients without pretransplant specimens were excluded. A peak of at least 4% donor T cells among recipient peripheral blood mononuclear cells was the definition used for donor T cell macrochimerism. Rather than being sequenced by the commercial service, samples from three later patients were sequenced in-house on an Illumina MiSeq and processed with MiXCR.

The receptor library was made with the immunoSEQ multiplex PCR assay. High-throughput TCR-beta CDR3 sequencing of genomic DNA from most patients was performed by Adaptive Biotechnologies. As for how the authors treated the data: Adaptive's ImmunoSEQ software was the source of the TCR sequencing data for 15 to 20 patients, while a few other patients were processed with MiXCR and VDJtools. CDR3 nucleotide sequences shared between donor and recipient were removed because their origin could not be assigned. To be classed as alloreactive, a clone needed at least 2-fold expansion over unstimulated cells and a minimum CFSE-low frequency of 0.002% (template counts) or 0.001% (read counts). A clone was considered mappable if detected in the sequenced pre-transplant spleen, lymph node, or MLR CFSE-low populations of the donor or recipient. Cumulative frequency of alloreactive clones was calculated as a percentage of all sequences weighted by copy number. TCRdb's version of the immuneACCESS table is confined to in-frame rearrangements and falls short of the full clone set. An unresolved V gene accounts for under half of the shortfall where checked; the remainder is of unknown origin. For V, J and clone size, that table is used; D and trimming come from the DNA. In this sample the table shows around 18,000 clones, 95% of which occur a single time. About 0.83% of the sample lies in the top ten.

General study outcomes and caveats: High GvH to HvG T cell clonal ratios were observed in the allografts of patients with donor T cell macrochimerism. Peak levels of circulating GvH clones were associated with declines in HvG clones early after transplant. GvH clones were found in recipient bone marrow, and some of the GvH clones appeared earlier in ileal mucosa or blood, which is consistent with an intestinal mucosal origin. The conclusions were limited by the relatively low number and heterogeneity of the intestinal transplant patients.

In the first month after transplant, blood samples were collected up to 4 times, and after that at least monthly when available. Comment on this clone: The antigen this receptor binds is unknown. Base quality data are lacking; no much larger clone is found one base away.

The source was PBMCs, collected 23 days after intestinal transplant. The receptor's source is a human patient who received an intestinal transplant, so some T cells may come from the graft donor.

The CDR3 protein sequence reads: CASSLQQGSNQPQHF. The nucleotides read TGTGCCAGTAGTCTCCAACAGGGTAGCAATCAGCCCCAGCATTTT. The chain uses TRBV19 and TRBJ1-5; TRBD1 could be the D gene, as 6 bases match. CDR1 and CDR2, per the germline V gene (reference sequence), are LNHDA and SQIVND. The CDR3 runs 15 amino acids, cysteine and phenylalanine included. The read is trimmed to its CDR3 DNA, 45 bases read in frame from base 1. V and J lose 5 bases and 0 bases, and a span of 11 bases separates them.